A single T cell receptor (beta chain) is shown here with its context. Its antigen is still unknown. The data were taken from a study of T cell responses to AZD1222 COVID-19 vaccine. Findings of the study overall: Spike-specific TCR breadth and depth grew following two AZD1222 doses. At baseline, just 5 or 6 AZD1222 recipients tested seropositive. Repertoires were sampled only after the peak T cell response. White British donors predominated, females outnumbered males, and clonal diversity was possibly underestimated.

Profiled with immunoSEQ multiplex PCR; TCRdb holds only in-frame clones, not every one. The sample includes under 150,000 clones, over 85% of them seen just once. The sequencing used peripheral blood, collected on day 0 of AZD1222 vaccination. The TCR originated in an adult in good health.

The CDR3 sequence: CASSLGLAGAFDEQFF. The CDR3 coding sequence is TGTGCCAGCAGCCTCGGACTAGCGGGAGCTTTTGATGAGCAGTTCTTC. This sequence joins TRBV6-2 or TRBV6-3 and TRBJ2-1; TRBD2 agrees at 13 bases. This CDR3 comprises 16 residues. Germline V gene data show CDR1 as MNHEY and CDR2 as SVGEGT. Germline trimming cut 6 bases from V and 8 bases from J; bases unmatched to any gene: 10.